The 29 T cell receptor beta chains below were found in one sample sequenced in a study of Ad26.COV2.S vaccination and SARS-CoV-2 variants (dated by TCRdb to the early 2020s). Preparation of the library involved the immunoSEQ multiplex PCR assay. TCRdb holds this immuneACCESS table with in-frame rearrangements only. Some clones are missing; in checked studies, unresolved V genes explain under half, and the rest has no known cause. This sample is represented by approximately 420,000 clones; approximately 88% of them were singletons. Together, the top ten hold about 4% of the sample. Reading the label with the study, this specimen's treatment or condition is: around 19 received Ad26.COV2.S at low or high dose, single or two shots; 5 received placebo; per-sample allocation not given. Repertoires of vaccine and placebo recipients were sequenced from samples taken on day 63 after the first injection.

Sequenced material: peripheral blood, taken in a trial of Ad26.COV2.S vaccine versus placebo. The receptor set was obtained from a person between 18 and 59 years old who received the Ad26.COV2.S COVID-19 vaccine or a placebo.

The gene calls are TRBV6-5 and TRBJ2-2; 7 nucleotides match TRBD2. Germline V gene lookup returns CDR1 MNHEY and CDR2 SVGAGI. The CDR3 spans 11 residues. This chain's CDR3 is CGEGRVGELFF. CDR3 in DNA: TGTGGGGAGGGAAGGGTCGGGGAGCTGTTTTTT.

The chain joins TRBV4-1 to TRBJ1-3, with D maybe TRBD1 (5 bases). The ends were cut back, 4 bases at V and 0 bases at J, with 25 bases in the middle. The CDR3 sequence is 20 residues long. Germline V gene sequence: CDR1 MGHRA, CDR2 YSYEKL. CDR3 nucleotide sequence: TGCGCCAGCAGCCCTTGGGGGACGACGAATTTCCCTAGCTCTGGAAACACCATATATTTT. This sequence encodes CASSPWGTTNFPSSGNTIYF.

This rearrangement joins TRBV28 to TRBJ1-4; possible D gene TRBD1, 5 bases. The V end was cut by 6 bases, the J end by 5 bases, with 19 bases between. Germline CDR1 is MDHEN and CDR2 is SYDVKM. The CDR3 is 16 residues long. The CDR3 coding sequence is TGTGCCAGCAGCCATGGGGGATCTGGGGGGAATGAAAAACTGTTTTTT. It codes for CASSHGGSGGNEKLFF.

The chain has TRBV11-2 and TRBJ2-1; TRBD1 agrees at 9 bases. Germline loops: CDR1 SGHAT, CDR2 FQNNGV. The ends lost 1 base at V and 1 base at J; junction bases unmatched: 5. This CDR3 is 17 amino acids long. CDR3 nucleotides: TGTGCCAGCAGCTTAGGCCCCGGGACAGGGTCCTACAATGAGCAGTTCTTC. It translates to CASSLGPGTGSYNEQFF.

This chain joins TRBV5-4 and TRBJ1-1, with no clear D. CDR3 size: 14 residues. The germline V gene has CDR1 SGHNT and CDR2 YYREEE (reference sequence). V was clipped by 0 bases and J by 0 bases, with 6 bases between them. CDR3 loop: CASSLGSMNTEAFF. The CDR3 DNA sequence: TGTGCCAGCAGCTTGGGCAGCATGAACACTGAAGCTTTCTTT.

The chain is built from TRBV19 and TRBJ2-6, with 12 bases matching TRBD1. CDR3 size: 19 residues. V shed 7 bases, J shed 0 bases, and the junction held 10 bases outside the gene matches. The V gene's germline CDR1 is LNHDA and CDR2 SQIVND (reference sequence). The CDR3 DNA sequence: TGTGCCAGTACTCCGGGACAGGGGGCCGGTAGCTCTGGGGCCAACGTCCTGACTTTC. This gives the protein CASTPGQGAGSSGANVLTF. Complete variable domain (other parts from reference TRBV19 and TRBJ2-6): DGGITQSPKYLFRKEGQNVTLSCEQNLNHDAMYWYRQDPGQGLRLIYYSQIVNDFQKGDIAEGYSVSREKKESFPLTVTSAQKNPTAFYLCASTPGQGAGSSGANVLTFGAGSRLTVL.

The J gene is TRBJ2-7, the V gene TRBV4-3; possible D gene TRBD2, 5 bases. The germline V gene encodes CDR1 LGHNA and CDR2 YSLEER. Trimming took 2 bases from V and 2 from J, leaving 19 bases between them. The CDR3 is 17 amino acids. The CDR3 spells CASSQYLVTGGTYEQYF. The CDR3 DNA reads as TGCGCCAGCAGCCAATATCTAGTCACCGGAGGTACCTACGAGCAGTACTTC.

The chain carries TRBV6-6 and TRBJ2-1; TRBD1 matches at 9 bases. Germline-derived CDR1 and CDR2 are MNHNY and SVGAGI (reference sequence). The length of the CDR3 is 14 residues. The V gene end was trimmed by 8 bases and the J gene end by 8 bases; junction bases not matched to a gene: 10. DNA for the CDR3: TGTGCCAGCCGGACGGGACAGGGTGGCCATGAGCAGTTCTTC. Translation gives CASRTGQGGHEQFF.

The chain is built from TRBV5-1 and TRBJ2-1; D not certain. Germline-derived CDR1 and CDR2 are SGHRS and YFSETQ. V was clipped by 0 bases and J by 10 bases, with 5 bases between them. This CDR3 is built from 11 residues. CDR3 bases: TGCGCCAGCAGCTTGGGTGCCGAGCAGTTCTTC. This gives the protein CASSLGAEQFF.

The V and J genes are TRBV6-5 and TRBJ2-7; no definite D call. This CDR3 contains 13 residues. Per the germline V gene, CDR1 is MNHEY and CDR2 is SVGAGI. Trimming pared 0 bases from V and 7 bases from J, leaving 10 bases between. CDR3 sequence (DNA): TGTGCCAGCAGTTACTCAGCTGGTTTGGAGCAGTACTTC. It yields the protein CASSYSAGLEQYF.

The V and J genes are TRBV6-2 or TRBV6-3 and TRBJ1-1; 7 bases match TRBD1. The V segment lost 6 bases and the J segment 0 bases; nucleotides outside the gene matches: 10. The CDR3 runs to 16 residues. Per the germline V gene, CDR1 is MNHEY and CDR2 is SVGEGT. The CDR3 nucleotides are TGTGCCAGCAGCCCTATCTGGGACAGCCTGAACACTGAAGCTTTCTTT. Translating gives CASSPIWDSLNTEAFF.

This chain uses TRBV6-6 with TRBJ1-6; a weak D match, TRBD1 (6 bases). The CDR3 extends over 14 amino acids. Germline CDR1 MNHNY, CDR2 SVGAGI (reference sequence). The V end was cut by 5 bases, the J end by 9 bases, with 14 bases between. The CDR3 sequence is CASSPTGWGSPLHF. In DNA, the CDR3 is TGTGCCAGCAGTCCAACAGGGTGGGGTTCACCCCTCCACTTT.

The chain couples TRBV14 to TRBJ2-2; 8 nucleotides line up with TRBD2. The CDR3 contains 16 residues. The V and J ends lost 1 base and 3 bases, in that order; junction bases with no gene match: 4. CDR1 is SGHDN and CDR2 is FVKESK in the germline V gene. CDR3 DNA sequence: TGTGCCAGCAGCCAAGCGGGGGGGCCTTACACCGGGGAGCTGTTTTTT. It yields the protein CASSQAGGPYTGELFF. Complete variable domain (other parts from reference TRBV14 and TRBJ2-2): EAGVTQFPSHSVIEKGQTVTLRCDPISGHDNLYWYRRVMGKEIKFLLHFVKESKQDESGMPNNRFLAERTGGTYSTLKVQPAELEDSGVYFCASSQAGGPYTGELFFGEGSRLTVL.

The chain is built from TRBV7-6 and TRBJ2-7; weak D call: TRBD1 (6 bases). V was clipped by 5 bases and J by 2 bases, with 19 bases between them. Per the germline V gene, CDR1 is SGHVS and CDR2 is FNYEAQ. The CDR3 extends over 16 amino acids. CDR3 bases: TGTGCCAGCAGCCCCCAAGACAGGAACGAAACCTACGAGCAGTACTTC. It specifies CASSPQDRNETYEQYF.

V is TRBV21-1 and J is TRBJ2-1; the table's TRBD2 call for D was not verified on the DNA. TRBV21-1 counts as a pseudogene. The CDR3 is 13 residues long. The CDR3 DNA reads TGTGCCAGCAGCGGAATGACTAGCGGACCACCGTTCTTC. Its translation is CASSGMTSGPPFF.

This rearrangement joins TRBV6-1 to TRBJ2-1; TRBD1 matches at 8 bases. This CDR3 has 17 residues. Germline values: CDR1 MNHNS, CDR2 SASEGT. Trimming at V came to 1 base and at J to 2 bases, leaving 7 bases not matched to a gene. DNA of the CDR3: TGTGCCAGCAGTGAAGTCTGGGGACAGGAGACCTACAATGAGCAGTTCTTC. Residues: CASSEVWGQETYNEQFF.

V is TRBV19 and J is TRBJ1-5; 8 bases match TRBD1. J gave up 2 bases and V 4 bases, and 4 bases lay outside the gene matches. This CDR3 comprises 15 residues. The germline CDR1 and CDR2 sequences are LNHDA and SQIVND (reference sequence). As DNA, the CDR3 is TGTGCCAGTAGTACAGGGGGCACTGGCAATCAGCCCCAGCATTTT. It encodes CASSTGGTGNQPQHF.

This clone showed up many times. J is TRBJ1-5 and V is TRBV2, with D tentatively TRBD1 (5 bases). Germline lookup yields CDR1 SNHLY and CDR2 FYNNEI. The CDR3 contains 15 residues. Deletions cut 5 bases from V and 6 bases from J, with 17 bases between. This CDR3 reads CASSPPVDSSQPQHF. The CDR3 DNA follows: TGTGCCAGCAGTCCCCCCGTTGACAGCTCTCAGCCCCAGCATTTT. Filled out from reference TRBV2 and TRBJ1-5, the complete variable domain reads EPEVTQTPSHQVTQMGQEVILRCVPISNHLYFYWYRQILGQKVEFLVSFYNNEISEKSEIFDDQFSVERPDGSNFTLKIRSTKLEDSAMYFCASSPPVDSSQPQHFGDGTRLSIL.

This clone came up once. The CDR3 DNA follows: TGTGCCAGCTCACCGAACAGGGGCGGTAATTCACCCCTCCACTTT. Protein: CASSPNRGGNSPLHF. The J gene is TRBJ1-6, the V gene TRBV18; 7 bases line up with TRBD1. Germline assignment: CDR1 KGHSH and CDR2 LQKENI. V lost 3 bases and J lost 6; bases outside the gene matches: 5. This CDR3 is 15 amino acids long.

This CDR3 is CASSFYGGATDTQYF. DNA for the CDR3: TGTGCCAGCAGCTTCTACGGGGGTGCCACAGATACGCAGTATTTT. This chain links TRBV7-2 with TRBJ2-3, with D perhaps TRBD2 (6 bases). The germline CDR1 and CDR2 sequences are SGHTA and FQGNSA. V was cut by 3 bases and J by 2 bases, with 12 bases left in between. The CDR3 has 15 amino acids.

As regards this clone: At the DNA level, this CDR3 is encoded by other sequences in the same sample as well. The chain carries TRBV18 and TRBJ2-7, with D tentatively TRBD2 (6 bases). Trimming took 3 bases from V and 3 from J, leaving 9 bases between them. The CDR3 is 13 amino acids. Looked up from germline, CDR1 is KGHSH and CDR2 is LQKENI. The CDR3 nucleotides are TGTGCCAGCTCACCGGCCGGGGGCTACGAGCAGTACTTC. Translating it yields CASSPAGGYEQYF.

V is TRBV3-1 (or the pseudogene TRBV3-2) and J is TRBJ2-7; 11 nucleotides line up with TRBD2. V lost 0 bases and J lost 2; bases outside the gene matches: 6. Germline CDR1 LGHDT, CDR2 YNNKEL (reference sequence). This CDR3 has 17 amino acids. Here the CDR3 DNA reads TGTGCCAGCAGCCAAGATCCTAGCGGGGGGCAAGCCTACGAGCAGTACTTC. This gives the protein CASSQDPSGGQAYEQYF.

V usage is TRBV6-5 and J usage is TRBJ2-5; D unresolved. CDR3 length: 14 amino acids. The ends were cut back, 5 bases at V and 5 bases at J, with 15 bases in the middle. Germline loops: CDR1 MNHEY, CDR2 SVGAGI. Here the CDR3 reads CASSKTTSRETQYF. Written as DNA, the CDR3 is TGTGCCAGCAGTAAGACCACGTCGCGTGAGACCCAGTACTTC.

This chain connects TRBV28 to TRBJ2-1; D might be TRBD1 (6 bases). Trimming took off 5 bases at V and 3 bases at J, with 11 bases between the two ends. The CDR3 is 14 amino acids. Germline values: CDR1 MDHEN, CDR2 SYDVKM. DNA of the CDR3: TGTGCCAGCAGTGGGGGCAACAGCTACAATGAGCAGTTCTTC. It codes for CASSGGNSYNEQFF. The full variable domain, its missing parts supplied by reference TRBV28 and TRBJ2-1, is DVKVTQSSRYLVKRTGEKVFLECVQDMDHENMFWYRQDPGLGLRLIYFSYDVKMKEKGDIPEGYSVSREKKERFSLILESASTNQTSMYLCASSGGNSYNEQFFGPGTRLTVL.

As DNA, the CDR3 is TGTGCCAGCAGCTTGAAGGGACTACAAGAGACCCAGTACTTC. Translating it yields CASSLKGLQETQYF. The J gene is TRBJ2-5, the V gene TRBV5-4; 7 bases are shared with TRBD2. CDR3 length: 14 residues. Germline lookup yields CDR1 SGHNT and CDR2 YYREEE (reference sequence). The V and J ends lost 1 base and 2 bases, in that order; junction bases with no gene match: 2.

This rearrangement joins TRBV9 to TRBJ2-5; 10 bases fit TRBD2. Germline CDR1 and CDR2: SGDLS and YYNGEE. The CDR3 spans 16 residues. J lost 5 bases, V lost 4 bases, and 11 bases had no gene match. The CDR3 spells CASSRSGGAYLETQYF. CDR3 bases: TGTGCCAGCAGCCGGAGCGGGGGGGCTTACTTGGAGACCCAGTACTTC.

Notes on this clone: This same CDR3 is encoded by further DNA sequences in the sample. The gene calls are TRBV7-9 and TRBJ2-2; a weak D match, TRBD1 (6 bases). In germline, CDR1 is SEHNR, CDR2 FQNEAQ (reference sequence). This CDR3 has 13 amino acids. Trimming shortened V by 4 bases and J by 5 bases, and 8 bases separated the two germline ends. This CDR3 is CASSSTGTGELFF. Written as DNA, the CDR3 is TGTGCCAGCAGCTCTACAGGGACCGGGGAGCTGTTTTTT.

The V and J genes are TRBV4-3 and TRBJ2-5; no clear D. In germline, CDR1 is LGHNA, CDR2 YSLEER. This CDR3 is built from 14 residues. Trimming took off 1 base at V and 7 bases at J, with 13 bases between the two ends. The CDR3 DNA sequence: TGCGCCAGCAGCCAAGGTAGATATGTTGGGACCCAGTACTTC. It encodes CASSQGRYVGTQYF.

V is TRBV7-2 and J is TRBJ1-6; 7 nucleotides line up with TRBD1. Germline values: CDR1 SGHTA, CDR2 FQGNSA. Trimming at V came to 5 bases and at J to 10 bases, leaving 17 bases not matched to a gene. This CDR3 has 17 residues. The CDR3: CASSTINRGRSVSPLHF. In DNA form, the CDR3 reads TGTGCCAGCAGCACGATAAACAGGGGACGCTCGGTCTCACCCCTCCACTTT. Full variable domain (missing parts from reference TRBV7-2 and TRBJ1-6): GAGVSQSPSNKVTEKGKDVELRCDPISGHTALYWYRQSLGQGLEFLIYFQGNSAPDKSGLPSDRFSAERTGGSVSTLTIQRTQQEDSAVYLCASSTINRGRSVSPLHFGNGTRLTVT.